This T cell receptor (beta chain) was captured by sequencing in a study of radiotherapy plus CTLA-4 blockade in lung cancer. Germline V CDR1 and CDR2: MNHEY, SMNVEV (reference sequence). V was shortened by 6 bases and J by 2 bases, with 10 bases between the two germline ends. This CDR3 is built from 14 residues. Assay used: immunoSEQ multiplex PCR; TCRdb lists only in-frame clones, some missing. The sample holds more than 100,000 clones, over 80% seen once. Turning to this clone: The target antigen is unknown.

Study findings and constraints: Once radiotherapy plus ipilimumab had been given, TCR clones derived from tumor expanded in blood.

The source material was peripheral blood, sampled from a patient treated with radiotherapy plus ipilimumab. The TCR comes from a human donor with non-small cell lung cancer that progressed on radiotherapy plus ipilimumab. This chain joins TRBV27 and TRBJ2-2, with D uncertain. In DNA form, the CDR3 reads TGTGCCAGCAGGCGCTATTCTAACACCGGGGAGCTGTTTTTT. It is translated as CASRRYSNTGELFF.